The next 5 T cell receptor beta chains were all read from a single sample in a study of CD8 T cells in ankylosing spondylitis. Via MiXCR, TCRdb re-called the 5' RACE reads, giving one row per CDR3 protein. The table shows some 200,000 distinct CDR3 sequences, with roughly 13% occurring only once. The sequencing input was blood, either unsorted or a sorted T cell fraction (not recorded which). The receptors here all came from a male donor with ankylosing spondylitis or in good health (not recorded which).

This chain joins TRBV3-1 and TRBJ2-3, with 10 bases identical to TRBD2. This CDR3 is 15 amino acids long. V was pared by 1 base and J by 5 bases, with 3 bases of the junction left unmatched. CDR1 is LGHDT and CDR2 is YNNKEL in the germline V gene (reference sequence). The CDR3 protein is CASSQGRTSGDTQYF. In DNA, the CDR3 is TGTGCCAGCAGCCAAGGCAGGACTAGCGGAGATACGCAGTATTTT.

This chain links TRBV7-9 with TRBJ2-7; D remains unclear. CDR3 length: 14 amino acids. Per the germline V gene, CDR1 is SEHNR and CDR2 is FQNEAQ (reference sequence). V lost 1 base and J lost 0, with 7 bases in between. The CDR3 spells CASSLVSISYEQYF. The CDR3 DNA reads as TGTGCCAGCAGCTTAGTCAGTATCTCCTACGAGCAGTACTTC.

The genes are TRBV12-3 or TRBV12-4 and TRBJ2-1; 8 nucleotides line up with TRBD2. The CDR3 extends over 14 amino acids. The V segment lost 7 bases and the J segment 3 bases; nucleotides outside the gene matches: 5. The CDR3 DNA reads as TGTGCCAGCACCCCCGGGACTAGCTACAATGAGCAGTTCTTC. Its protein product is CASTPGTSYNEQFF.

The CDR3 nucleotides are TGTGCCAGTGGGGGGACAGGGGGAGACGAGCAGTACTTC. The encoded protein is CASGGTGGDEQYF. V is TRBV2 and J is TRBJ2-7; 11 positions agree with TRBD1. Germline V lookup: CDR1 SNHLY, CDR2 FYNNEI. The CDR3 has 13 residues. The ends lost 9 bases at V and 5 bases at J; junction bases unmatched: 6.

The V gene is TRBV19, the J gene TRBJ2-1; TRBD2 matches at 9 bases. CDR1 is LNHDA, CDR2 SQIVND, per germline (reference sequence). The CDR3 totals 16 residues. J was trimmed by 8 bases and V by 7 bases; bases with no gene match: 15. CDR3 DNA sequence: TGTGCCAGTAAGGGGAGGCGGGCTAGCGGGGCGGATGAGCAGTTCTTC. Protein product: CASKGRRASGADEQFF.